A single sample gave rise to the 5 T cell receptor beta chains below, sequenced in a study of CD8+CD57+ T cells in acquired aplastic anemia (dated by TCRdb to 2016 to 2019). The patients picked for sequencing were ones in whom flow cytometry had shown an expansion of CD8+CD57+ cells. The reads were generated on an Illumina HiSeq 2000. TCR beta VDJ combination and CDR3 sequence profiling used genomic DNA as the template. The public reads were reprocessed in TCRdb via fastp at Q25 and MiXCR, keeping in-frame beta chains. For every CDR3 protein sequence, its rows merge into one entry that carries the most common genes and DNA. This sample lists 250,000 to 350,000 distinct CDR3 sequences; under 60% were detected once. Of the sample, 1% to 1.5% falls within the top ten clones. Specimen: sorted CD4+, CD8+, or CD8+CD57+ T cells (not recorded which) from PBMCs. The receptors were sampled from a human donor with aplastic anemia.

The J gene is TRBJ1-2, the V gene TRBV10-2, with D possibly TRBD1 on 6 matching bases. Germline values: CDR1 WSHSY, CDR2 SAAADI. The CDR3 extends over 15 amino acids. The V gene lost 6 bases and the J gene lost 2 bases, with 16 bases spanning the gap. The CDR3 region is CASSPGGQSNYGYTF. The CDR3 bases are TGCGCCAGCAGCCCCGGTGGACAGTCCAACTATGGCTACACCTTC.

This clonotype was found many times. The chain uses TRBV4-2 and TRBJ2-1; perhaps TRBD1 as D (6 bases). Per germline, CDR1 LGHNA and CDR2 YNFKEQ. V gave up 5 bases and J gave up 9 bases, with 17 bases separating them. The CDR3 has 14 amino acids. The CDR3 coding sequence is TGTGCCAGCAGCGTACAGGGAATCGGAGCTGAGCAGTTCTTC. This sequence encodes CASSVQGIGAEQFF.

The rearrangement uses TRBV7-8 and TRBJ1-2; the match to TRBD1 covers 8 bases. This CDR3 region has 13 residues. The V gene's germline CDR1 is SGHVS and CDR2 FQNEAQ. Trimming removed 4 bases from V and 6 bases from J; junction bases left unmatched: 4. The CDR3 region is CASSSRTGNGYTF. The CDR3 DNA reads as TGTGCCAGCAGCTCGAGGACAGGGAATGGCTACACCTTC. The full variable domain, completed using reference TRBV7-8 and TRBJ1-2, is GAGVSQSPRYKVAKRGQDVALRCDPISGHVSLFWYQQALGQGPEFLTYFQNEAQLDKSGLPSDRFFAERPEGSVSTLKIQRTQQEDSAVYLCASSSRTGNGYTFGSGTRLTVV.

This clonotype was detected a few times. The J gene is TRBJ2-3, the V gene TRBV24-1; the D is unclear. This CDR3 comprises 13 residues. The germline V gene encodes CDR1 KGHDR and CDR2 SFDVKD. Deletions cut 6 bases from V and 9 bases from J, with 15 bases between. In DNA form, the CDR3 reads TGTGCCACCAGTCCCTCCCAGCATATCACGCAGTATTTT. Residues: CATSPSQHITQYF.

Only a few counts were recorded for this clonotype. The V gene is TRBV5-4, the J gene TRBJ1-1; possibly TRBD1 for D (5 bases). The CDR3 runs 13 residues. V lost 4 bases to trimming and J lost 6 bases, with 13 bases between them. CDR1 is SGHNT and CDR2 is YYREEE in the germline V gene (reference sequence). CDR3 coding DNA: TGTGCCAGCAGCGCCGACAGTTCTCCTGAAGCTTTCTTT. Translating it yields CASSADSSPEAFF.